The 2 T cell receptor beta chains below come from one sample, sequenced in a study of human T cells and chemical hapten exposure. Using its own MiXCR run on the RACE reads, TCRdb lists one record per CDR3 protein. The sample carries more than 75,000 distinct CDR3 sequences, over 8.5% recorded once. Time point in this sample: healthy volunteer bleed at 6 weeks. Before extraction, the whole blood was not fractionated, and total RNA was taken from it. Sample: whole blood. The receptors were sampled from a male donor in good health. Some clones in this sample may be carry-over from other donors' samples.

CDR3 bases: TGCGCCAGCAGTTTCAGGGACGATGAGCAGTTCTTC. It codes for CASSFRDDEQFF. The chain uses TRBV4-3 and TRBJ2-1; D may match TRBD1 or TRBD2 (5 bases each). With 6 bases removed from V and 8 bases from J, the gap between germline ends came to 11 bases. CDR3 length equals 12 residues. Germline CDR1 is LGHNA and CDR2 is YSLEER.

This clonotype was counted many times. V is TRBV9 and J is TRBJ2-3; D is unresolved. The CDR3 covers 12 residues. The V and J ends lost 0 bases and 4 bases respectively, with 3 bases between them. The germline V gene has CDR1 SGDLS and CDR2 YYNGEE. CDR3 sequence: CASSVASDTQYF. For the CDR3, the DNA is TGTGCCAGCAGCGTAGCCTCAGATACGCAGTATTTT.